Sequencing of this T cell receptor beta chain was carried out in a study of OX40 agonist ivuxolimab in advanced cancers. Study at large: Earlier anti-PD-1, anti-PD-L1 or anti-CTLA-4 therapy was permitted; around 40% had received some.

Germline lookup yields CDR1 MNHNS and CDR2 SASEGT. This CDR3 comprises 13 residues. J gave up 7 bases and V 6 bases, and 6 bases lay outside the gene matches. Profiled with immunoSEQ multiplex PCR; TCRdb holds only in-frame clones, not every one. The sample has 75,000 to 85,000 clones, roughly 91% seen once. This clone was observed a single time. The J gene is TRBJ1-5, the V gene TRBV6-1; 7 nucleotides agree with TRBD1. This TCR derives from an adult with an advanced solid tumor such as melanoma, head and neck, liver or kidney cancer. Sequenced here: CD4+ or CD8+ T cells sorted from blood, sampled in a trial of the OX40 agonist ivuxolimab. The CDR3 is CASRQGVGQPQHF. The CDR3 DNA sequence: TGTGCCAGCAGGCAGGGGGTGGGCCAGCCCCAGCATTTT.